These 32 T cell receptor beta chains came from one sample sequenced in a study of blood T cells in healthy people across ages. A second PCR, run for roughly 7 to 11 cycles, used a sample-barcoded 5' primer plus a J-beta primer mix. Each CDR3 protein is one row after TCRdb ran MiXCR on the 5' RACE reads. The sample yields over a million distinct CDR3 sequences, 35% to 45% seen once. The specimen sequenced was blood. All receptors come from a woman younger than 30 in good health.

The chain carries TRBV5-1 and TRBJ2-3; D is uncertain. This CDR3 has 13 residues. The germline CDR1 and CDR2 sequences are SGHRS and YFSETQ. V was pared by 1 base and J by 4 bases, with 7 bases between. The CDR3 DNA reads as TGCGCCAGCAGCTTGTTTTTTCCAGATACGCAGTATTTT. It translates to CASSLFFPDTQYF. Full variable domain (missing parts from reference TRBV5-1 and TRBJ2-3): KAGVTQTPRYLIKTRGQQVTLSCSPISGHRSVSWYQQTPGQGLQFLFEYFSETQRNKGNFPGRFSGRQFSNSRSEMNVSTLELGDSALYLCASSLFFPDTQYFGPGTRLTVL.

This clonotype came up a few times. The J gene is TRBJ1-1, the V gene TRBV5-1; TRBD1 might be the D (5 bases). CDR1 is SGHRS and CDR2 is YFSETQ in the germline V gene. This CDR3 comprises 17 residues. V lost 4 bases to trimming and J lost 0 bases, with 19 bases between them. The CDR3 reads CASSTTYRSRMNTEAFF. The DNA for the CDR3 is TGCGCCAGCAGCACCACCTACAGGAGTAGAATGAACACTGAAGCTTTCTTT.

DNA of the CDR3: TGTGCCAGCACGGGGGGCCTAGGTGGGGGGTACGAGCAGTACTTC. Residues: CASTGGLGGGYEQYF. The J gene is TRBJ2-7, the V gene TRBV28; possibly TRBD2 for D (7 bases). V lost 7 bases and J lost 4, with 20 bases in between. Germline assignment: CDR1 MDHEN and CDR2 SYDVKM. The CDR3 spans 15 residues. Full variable domain (rest looked up from reference TRBV28 and TRBJ2-7): DVKVTQSSRYLVKRTGEKVFLECVQDMDHENMFWYRQDPGLGLRLIYFSYDVKMKEKGDIPEGYSVSREKKERFSLILESASTNQTSMYLCASTGGLGGGYEQYFGPGTRLTVT.

The rearrangement joins TRBV7-9 to TRBJ2-1; D is perhaps TRBD1 or TRBD2 (5 bases each). Per the germline V gene, CDR1 is SEHNR and CDR2 is FQNEAQ (reference sequence). There are 16 residues in the CDR3. Trimming pared 3 bases from V and 2 bases from J, leaving 14 bases between. CDR3 DNA: TGTGCCAGCAGCTTTTTCGGGACCCTTGCCTACAATGAGCAGTTCTTC. Translating it yields CASSFFGTLAYNEQFF.

This clonotype appeared a few times. The chain uses TRBV20-1 and TRBJ1-6; D call uncertain. This CDR3 spans 18 amino acids. V lost 2 bases to trimming and J lost 9 bases, with 26 bases between them. Germline CDR1 and CDR2: DFQATT and SNEGSKA (reference sequence). CDR3 sequence reads: CSARSLARAREYGSPLHF. As DNA, the CDR3 is TGCAGTGCTAGAAGTCTGGCCCGGGCAAGAGAATACGGTTCACCCCTCCACTTT.

The rearrangement joins TRBV5-1 to TRBJ1-5; TRBD1 might be the D (6 bases). Trimming shortened V by 4 bases and J by 3 bases, and 11 bases separated the two germline ends. The CDR3 totals 14 residues. Germline V gives CDR1 SGHRS, CDR2 YFSETQ. CDR3 sequence reads: CASSIGGPNQPQHF. DNA of the CDR3: TGCGCCAGCAGCATCGGGGGGCCCAATCAGCCCCAGCATTTT.

This clonotype occurred a few times. The V call is TRBV12-3 or TRBV12-4, the J call TRBJ1-6; no reliable D call. The CDR3 totals 13 residues. V lost 6 bases and J lost 9, with 12 bases in between. The CDR3 here is CASSPIRGSPLHF. The CDR3 nucleotides read TGTGCCAGCAGCCCCATAAGAGGTTCACCCCTCCACTTT.

The chain uses TRBV11-2 and TRBJ2-3; D call uncertain. The CDR3 spans 14 residues. Trimming took 4 bases from V and 10 from J, leaving 18 bases between them. Germline V lookup: CDR1 SGHAT, CDR2 FQNNGV. The CDR3 reads CASSSRDWRRAQYF. The CDR3 DNA is TGTGCCAGCAGCTCCCGCGACTGGCGAAGAGCGCAGTATTTT.

The rearrangement joins TRBV25-1 to TRBJ2-3; 12 bases are a match to TRBD2. With 8 bases clipped from V and 8 bases from J, the junction kept 14 bases outside the gene matches. Germline V lookup: CDR1 MGHDK, CDR2 SYGVNS. The CDR3 sequence is 16 residues long. CDR3 residues: CASHTNLAGGPGTQYF. The DNA of the CDR3 is TGTGCCAGCCACACAAACCTAGCGGGAGGGCCAGGTACGCAGTATTTT.

V and J are TRBV20-1 and TRBJ2-3; 13 nucleotides align to TRBD2. J was trimmed by 5 bases and V by 6 bases; bases with no gene match: 5. The CDR3 spans 14 residues. The V gene's germline CDR1 is DFQATT and CDR2 SNEGSKA (reference sequence). The CDR3 loop reads CSARTSGRRDTQYF. DNA for the CDR3: TGCAGTGCCAGGACTAGCGGGAGACGAGATACGCAGTATTTT.

CDR3 coding DNA: TGCGCCAGCAGCCAGGGTCTCTCTGGGGCCAACGTCCTGACTTTC. Translation: CASSQGLSGANVLTF. The genes are TRBV4-1 and TRBJ2-6, with D hard to call. The V end lost 3 bases, the J end lost 0 bases, and 6 bases lay between the germline ends. CDR3 size: 15 residues. Germline lookup yields CDR1 MGHRA and CDR2 YSYEKL.

The chain has TRBV12-3 or TRBV12-4 and TRBJ2-5, with TRBD2 identical over 12 bases. The CDR3 covers 19 residues. V gave up 2 bases and J gave up 2 bases; unmatched junction bases: 12. The CDR3 is CASSLPEASGGAVQETQYF. The CDR3 DNA reads as TGTGCCAGCAGTTTACCTGAGGCTAGCGGGGGGGCAGTTCAAGAGACCCAGTACTTC.

The sample holds a few counts of this clonotype. The chain has TRBV7-9 and TRBJ1-5; 9 positions match TRBD1. This CDR3 is built from 17 residues. Germline V gene data show CDR1 as SEHNR and CDR2 as FQNEAQ (reference sequence). The trim removed 5 bases at V and 1 base at J, leaving 9 bases unmatched. As DNA, the CDR3 is TGTGCCAGCAGCACAACAGGGGGCAAGGGAAGCAATCAGCCCCAGCATTTT. Protein: CASSTTGGKGSNQPQHF.

This clonotype was detected a few times. This chain uses TRBV7-8 with TRBJ1-5, with a possible D match to TRBD1 (5 bases). CDR3 length equals 14 residues. Germline loops: CDR1 SGHVS, CDR2 FQNEAQ. V lost 1 base and J 9 bases, leaving 13 bases between the germline ends. CDR3 sequence: CASSLGRAGRPQHF. In nucleotides, the CDR3 is TGTGCCAGCAGCTTAGGCAGGGCCGGGAGGCCCCAGCATTTT. The full variable domain, rest sourced from reference TRBV7-8 and TRBJ1-5, is GAGVSQSPRYKVAKRGQDVALRCDPISGHVSLFWYQQALGQGPEFLTYFQNEAQLDKSGLPSDRFFAERPEGSVSTLKIQRTQQEDSAVYLCASSLGRAGRPQHFGDGTRLSIL.

The table lists this clonotype with a few counts. The CDR3 is CASSDPAGRTYEQYF. The CDR3 DNA follows: TGTGCCAGCAGTGATCCCGCGGGACGGACCTACGAGCAGTACTTC. The V and J genes are TRBV25-1 and TRBJ2-7, with a tentative D call TRBD2 (6 bases). The CDR3 is 15 amino acids. V dropped 3 bases and J dropped 2 bases, with 14 bases sitting between them. CDR1 is MGHDK, CDR2 SYGVNS, per germline.

This clonotype was recorded a few times. The rearrangement uses TRBV5-1 and TRBJ2-7; possibly TRBD2 for D (6 bases). The CDR3 consists of 11 residues. In germline, CDR1 is SGHRS, CDR2 YFSETQ. The V gene lost 7 bases and the J gene lost 6 bases, with 11 bases spanning the gap. The CDR3, as DNA: TGCGCCAGCCGGCGGGATTCCGAGCAGTACTTC. It encodes CASRRDSEQYF.

This clonotype was seen only a few times. The CDR3 DNA is TGCGCCAGCAGCTTGTTTCCCTTTAGAGATACGCAGTATTTT. Its translation is CASSLFPFRDTQYF. The gene calls are TRBV5-1 and TRBJ2-3; unclear D gene. CDR3 length: 14 residues. The ends were cut back, 1 base at V and 5 bases at J, with 11 bases in the middle. Germline V lookup: CDR1 SGHRS, CDR2 YFSETQ.

The chain employs TRBV20-1 and TRBJ2-7; D is perhaps TRBD1 or TRBD2 (5 bases each). The J call may not be correct, given that the DNA end is closer to TRBJ2-5. CDR3 size: 15 residues. The germline V gene encodes CDR1 DFQATT and CDR2 SNEGSKA (reference sequence). CDR3 sequence reads: CSASIRQSRGETQYF. In nucleotides, the CDR3 is TGCAGTGCTTCTATCCGACAGAGTCGGGGAGAGACCCAGTACTTC.

This clonotype was observed a handful of times. V and J are TRBV4-2 and TRBJ1-5; D is ambiguous. The CDR3 totals 14 residues. Trimming took off 1 base at V and 3 bases at J, with 7 bases between the two ends. Per germline, CDR1 LGHNA and CDR2 YNFKEQ. This CDR3 is CASSQGQDNQPQHF. CDR3 DNA: TGTGCCAGCAGCCAAGGCCAGGACAATCAGCCCCAGCATTTT.

The chain joins TRBV19 to TRBJ1-4; TRBD1 is a possible D gene (5 bases). V was trimmed by 11 bases and J by 8 bases, leaving 21 bases between them. Germline lookup yields CDR1 LNHDA and CDR2 SQIVND (reference sequence). This CDR3 contains 14 residues. The chain's CDR3 is CAGTYTGGGEKLFF. The CDR3 DNA is TGTGCCGGTACCTACACGGGGGGAGGCGAAAAACTGTTTTTT.

The chain combines TRBV12-3 or TRBV12-4 with TRBJ2-2, with D unclear. The CDR3 is made up of 14 amino acids. With 4 bases removed from V and 3 bases from J, the gap between germline ends came to 9 bases. The CDR3: CASSWVVDTGELFF. For the CDR3, the DNA is TGTGCCAGCAGTTGGGTCGTGGACACCGGGGAGCTGTTTTTT.

This clonotype was seen a few times. This rearrangement joins TRBV13 to TRBJ1-1; D may be TRBD1 (5 bases). The CDR3 has 15 amino acids. Trimming removed 1 base from V and 0 bases from J, with 9 bases in between. Germline-derived CDR1 and CDR2 are PRHDT and FYEKMQ (reference sequence). CDR3 nucleotide sequence: TGTGCCAGCAGCTTAGCCTCGACAGTGAACACTGAAGCTTTCTTT. It yields the protein CASSLASTVNTEAFF.

Points on this clonotype: The junction and the germline gene differ at one end; a read error may be behind it. The V call is TRBV2, the J call TRBJ2-3; tentatively, D is TRBD1 (7 bases). The CDR3 runs 15 residues. The V gene's germline CDR1 is SNHLY and CDR2 FYNNEI. CDR3 nucleotide sequence: TGTGCCGGCAGGGGGGTACGAGCAAGCACAGATACGCAGTATTTT. Residues: CAGRGVRASTDTQYF.

The chain joins TRBV7-2 to TRBJ1-1; D remains unclear. The CDR3 extends over 12 amino acids. Germline V gives CDR1 SGHTA, CDR2 FQGNSA. V lost 4 bases and J lost 4, with 7 bases in between. Here the CDR3 DNA reads TGTGCCAGCAGCTCCCGTTTCACTGAAGCTTTCTTT. It yields the protein CASSSRFTEAFF.

This clonotype was counted a few times. The chain employs TRBV6-6 and TRBJ1-2; a weak D match, TRBD1 (5 bases). Germline V gives CDR1 MNHNY, CDR2 SVGAGI (reference sequence). This CDR3 spans 14 amino acids. V was shortened by 0 bases and J by 2 bases, with 7 bases between the two germline ends. CDR3 loop: CASSYSGGNYGYTF. The CDR3 bases are TGTGCCAGCAGTTACTCGGGGGGAAACTATGGCTACACCTTC.

This clonotype turned up a few times. The chain couples TRBV2 to TRBJ1-2, with 8 bases lining up with TRBD1. Per the germline V gene, CDR1 is SNHLY and CDR2 is FYNNEI. With V trimmed by 4 bases and J by 3 bases, 7 bases remained unmatched. The CDR3 extends over 15 amino acids. CDR3 loop: CASSVRTGPYYGYTF. Here the CDR3 DNA reads TGTGCCAGCAGTGTCAGGACAGGGCCCTACTATGGCTACACCTTC.

V usage is TRBV20-1 and J usage is TRBJ2-5, with TRBD2 matching over 7 bases. Germline V gene sequence: CDR1 DFQATT, CDR2 SNEGSKA (reference sequence). V dropped 1 base and J dropped 7; count of bases not matched to a gene: 9. The CDR3 has 14 amino acids. CDR3 sequence: CSARGGGRGLTQYF. The CDR3 nucleotides read TGCAGTGCTAGAGGGGGTGGGAGGGGCTTGACCCAGTACTTC.

This clonotype was seen a few times. The J gene is TRBJ1-2, the V gene TRBV6-5, with TRBD1 identical over 9 bases. The germline CDR1 and CDR2 sequences are MNHEY and SVGAGI. Trimming cost V 4 bases and J 1 base; bases outside gene matches: 4. This CDR3 is 15 amino acids long. CDR3 sequence (DNA): TGTGCCAGCAGTTCTGGGACAGGGATTAACTATGGCTACACCTTC. It is translated as CASSSGTGINYGYTF.

The rearrangement uses TRBV27 and TRBJ2-3, with D possibly TRBD1 on 5 matching bases. The germline CDR1 and CDR2 sequences are MNHEY and SMNVEV (reference sequence). V was shortened by 6 bases and J by 2 bases, with 12 bases between the two germline ends. The CDR3 totals 14 residues. The CDR3: CASRVHGHTDTQYF. The CDR3 DNA reads as TGTGCCAGCAGAGTCCACGGACACACAGATACGCAGTATTTT.

The rearrangement uses TRBV20-1 and TRBJ2-7; D possibly matches TRBD1 or TRBD2 (6 bases each). The CDR3 is 15 amino acids. Trimming left V 3 bases short and J 3 bases short, with 18 bases between. Germline-derived CDR1 and CDR2 are DFQATT and SNEGSKA (reference sequence). CDR3 coding DNA: TGCAGTGCTAGGGGGGCTTGGGGGGACAACTACGAGCAGTACTTC. This sequence encodes CSARGAWGDNYEQYF.

Only a few counts were recorded for this clonotype. The DNA of the CDR3 is TGTGCCAGCAGCGTAGAGGGGACATTTCTTTACAATGAGCAGTACTTC. It translates to CASSVEGTFLYNEQYF. The chain uses TRBV9 and TRBJ2-7; D is perhaps TRBD1 (6 bases). Trimming took 0 bases from V and 7 from J, leaving 20 bases between them. The CDR3 length is 16 residues. Germline loops: CDR1 SGDLS, CDR2 YYNGEE.

This clonotype was recorded a few times. CDR3 in amino acids: CASSPTGRDEKLFF. The CDR3 region has the DNA TGCGCCAGCAGTCCGACGGGAAGGGATGAAAAACTGTTTTTT. The chain couples TRBV5-1 to TRBJ1-4; the D is unclear. Germline V lookup: CDR1 SGHRS, CDR2 YFSETQ. Trimming removed 5 bases from V and 6 bases from J, with 14 bases in between. There are 14 residues in the CDR3. Drawing the rest from reference TRBV5-1 and TRBJ1-4, the complete variable domain is KAGVTQTPRYLIKTRGQQVTLSCSPISGHRSVSWYQQTPGQGLQFLFEYFSETQRNKGNFPGRFSGRQFSNSRSEMNVSTLELGDSALYLCASSPTGRDEKLFFGSGTQLSVL.